This T cell receptor (beta chain) was identified in a study of blood T cell repertoires in COVID-19. Study at large: The United States, Italy and Spain provided the acute and convalescent COVID-19 samples.

Study processing details: Cell counts per sample came from amplifying reference gene primers. The repertoire was sequenced with immunoSEQ multiplex PCR; TCRdb's copy has only in-frame clones and lacks some. Clonal size and the V and J genes are those of that table, whereas D and trimming came from the DNA. The sample lists tens of thousands of clones; about 82% were seen once. The CDR3 is made up of 16 amino acids. V was clipped by 1 base and J by 1 base, with 11 bases between them. The germline CDR1 and CDR2 sequences are MNHNS and SASEGT. The sequenced sample consisted of peripheral blood. The clonotype was recovered from a man aged 50 to 60 with active COVID-19. The chain carries TRBV6-1 and TRBJ1-5; no clear D gene. The CDR3 spells CASSEGAGMSNQPQHF. In DNA, the CDR3 is TGTGCCAGCAGTGAAGGGGCGGGAATGAGCAATCAGCCCCAGCATTTT.